One and the same sample provided the 32 T cell receptor beta chains below, sequenced in a study of shared clonotypes between healthy human individuals. Libraries were prepared by immunoSEQ multiplex PCR; TCRdb keeps only in-frame clonotypes and omits some of them. The sample includes about 2.5 million clones, approximately 90% of them seen just once. The sequenced material came from naive CD4+ T cells from PBMCs. As for subset: CD45RA+ positively selected. Receptors originate from a man between 18 and 35 years old in good health. Some clones in this sample may be carry-over from other donors' samples.

The CDR3 here is CASSPLRRGGETQYF. The CDR3 bases are TGTGCCAGCAGCCCCCTTAGGCGGGGGGGGGAGACCCAGTACTTC. The chain is built from TRBV28 and TRBJ2-5, with TRBD2 matching over 9 bases. The germline CDR1 and CDR2 sequences are MDHEN and SYDVKM. Trimming cost V 6 bases and J 5 bases; bases outside gene matches: 10. This CDR3 has 15 amino acids. Combining the CDR3 with reference TRBV28 and TRBJ2-5 gives the whole variable domain DVKVTQSSRYLVKRTGEKVFLECVQDMDHENMFWYRQDPGLGLRLIYFSYDVKMKEKGDIPEGYSVSREKKERFSLILESASTNQTSMYLCASSPLRRGGETQYFGPGTRLLVL.

The count of this clone is one. This chain connects TRBV5-1 to TRBJ2-7; TRBD1 is a possible D gene (5 bases). V lost 0 bases and J lost 2, with 9 bases in between. The CDR3 has 14 residues. Looked up from germline, CDR1 is SGHRS and CDR2 is YFSETQ. The CDR3 DNA is TGCGCCAGCAGCTTGGAGGGGAAAGCCTACGAGCAGTACTTC. Residues: CASSLEGKAYEQYF.

This chain links TRBV15 with TRBJ1-5, with D maybe TRBD1 (5 bases). The V gene lost 6 bases and the J gene lost 9 bases, with 15 bases spanning the gap. The CDR3 runs 13 residues. Germline CDR1 LNHNV, CDR2 YYDKDF (reference sequence). CDR3 nucleotide sequence: TGTGCCACCAGACCCCCGGGGGGTCGGCCCCAGCATTTT. As protein: CATRPPGGRPQHF.

This chain joins TRBV30 and TRBJ2-2; tentatively, D is TRBD1 or TRBD2 (6 bases each). Between the trimmed V and J ends, which lost 4 bases and 6 bases, there was a span of 15 bases. The CDR3 length is 14 residues. CDR1 and CDR2 (germline): GTSNPN, SVGIG (reference sequence). The CDR3 region has the DNA TGTGCCTGGAACAAAGCCGGGGGCTCCGGGGAGCTGTTTTTT. This codes for CAWNKAGGSGELFF.

The CDR3 DNA sequence: TGTGCCAGCAGCGGACGACAGGGAACCTCTGGGGCCAACGTCCTGACTTTC. This encodes CASSGRQGTSGANVLTF. The genes are TRBV9 and TRBJ2-6; 7 nucleotides align to TRBD1. The CDR3 covers 17 residues. The germline V gene encodes CDR1 SGDLS and CDR2 YYNGEE. Trimming took 3 bases from V and 0 from J; bases not matched to a gene: 6.

The J gene is TRBJ2-4, the V gene TRBV28; the match to TRBD2 covers 10 bases. Germline values: CDR1 MDHEN, CDR2 SYDVKM. CDR3 size: 18 residues. The junction had 8 bases not matched to a gene; V was cut back by 1 base and J by 2 bases. CDR3 in amino acids: CASSLFRSLAGPKNIQYF. The CDR3 DNA sequence: TGTGCCAGCAGTTTATTTCGTTCACTAGCGGGACCCAAAAACATTCAGTACTTC. Using reference TRBV28 and TRBJ2-4 for the parts outside the CDR3, the full variable domain is DVKVTQSSRYLVKRTGEKVFLECVQDMDHENMFWYRQDPGLGLRLIYFSYDVKMKEKGDIPEGYSVSREKKERFSLILESASTNQTSMYLCASSLFRSLAGPKNIQYFGAGTRLSVL.

This rearrangement joins TRBV19 to TRBJ1-4; 7 nucleotides align to TRBD1. Germline CDR1 is LNHDA and CDR2 is SQIVND (reference sequence). The CDR3 totals 15 residues. V was clipped by 3 bases and J by 7 bases; unmatched bases: 8. The CDR3 loop is CASSIIRQGGEKLFF. CDR3 bases: TGTGCCAGTAGTATTATTCGACAGGGAGGTGAAAAACTGTTTTTT. Drawing the rest from reference TRBV19 and TRBJ1-4, the complete variable domain is DGGITQSPKYLFRKEGQNVTLSCEQNLNHDAMYWYRQDPGQGLRLIYYSQIVNDFQKGDIAEGYSVSREKKESFPLTVTSAQKNPTAFYLCASSIIRQGGEKLFFGSGTQLSVL.

This clone was seen a single time. V and J are TRBV11-1 and TRBJ2-3; tentative D call: TRBD2 (6 bases). CDR3 size: 14 residues. Between the trimmed V and J ends, which lost 2 bases and 3 bases, there was a span of 9 bases. CDR1 and CDR2 (germline): SGHAT, FQDESV (reference sequence). The chain's CDR3 is CASSLTRGTDTQYF. CDR3 bases: TGTGCCAGCAGCTTAACTCGGGGGACAGATACGCAGTATTTT.

This sequence joins TRBV2 and TRBJ2-7; the D gene is possibly TRBD1 (6 bases). V was cut by 7 bases and J by 0 bases, with 13 bases left in between. The CDR3 covers 14 residues. Germline values: CDR1 SNHLY, CDR2 FYNNEI. CDR3 sequence reads: CASKGESGSYEQYF. The CDR3 DNA is TGTGCCAGCAAGGGGGAATCGGGCTCCTACGAGCAGTACTTC.

The count of this clone is one. The V and J genes are TRBV7-3 and TRBJ2-1, with 7 bases identical to TRBD2. V dropped 6 bases and J dropped 2; count of bases not matched to a gene: 7. CDR3 length: 15 residues. Germline V lookup: CDR1 SGHTA, CDR2 FQGTGA. The CDR3 nucleotides are TGTGCCAGCAGTCCGGGACTACCGACCTACAATGAGCAGTTCTTC. Amino acids: CASSPGLPTYNEQFF.

The gene calls are TRBV19 and TRBJ2-3; 10 positions agree with TRBD2. Trimming took 8 bases from V and 4 from J; bases not matched to a gene: 9. The CDR3 length is 15 residues. Germline loops: CDR1 LNHDA, CDR2 SQIVND (reference sequence). CDR3 nucleotides: TGTGCCAGTCGGGGACTAGCGTTGGGATCAGATACGCAGTATTTT. Residues: CASRGLALGSDTQYF.

The rearrangement uses TRBV4-1 and TRBJ2-3; D is undetermined. V was shortened by 1 base and J by 2 bases, with 4 bases between the two germline ends. This CDR3 has 13 amino acids. Germline lookup yields CDR1 MGHRA and CDR2 YSYEKL. This CDR3 is CASSQGPTDTQYF. The CDR3 coding sequence is TGCGCCAGCAGCCAAGGGCCCACAGATACGCAGTATTTT.

The rearrangement uses TRBV11-2 and TRBJ2-7, with D possibly called TRBD1 or TRBD2 (5 bases each). The CDR3 consists of 15 residues. Trimming removed 4 bases from V and 3 bases from J, with 16 bases in between. Germline V gene sequence: CDR1 SGHAT, CDR2 FQNNGV. This chain's CDR3 is CASSSAAGTNYEQYF. The CDR3 DNA reads TGTGCCAGCAGCTCGGCGGCCGGGACGAACTACGAGCAGTACTTC.

The V and J genes are TRBV19 and TRBJ1-2, with 7 positions matching TRBD1. Unmatched junction bases numbered 5, after V lost 8 bases and J lost 2 bases. The CDR3 covers 13 residues. Germline V gene sequence: CDR1 LNHDA, CDR2 SQIVND (reference sequence). The DNA for the CDR3 is TGTGCCAGTCGCCCGGGACAGAACTATGGCTACACCTTC. This gives the protein CASRPGQNYGYTF.

This chain links TRBV11-2 with TRBJ1-2; D remains ambiguous. Germline V gene sequence: CDR1 SGHAT, CDR2 FQNNGV. V was cut by 5 bases and J by 1 base, with 5 bases left in between. This CDR3 spans 12 amino acids. The CDR3, as DNA: TGTGCCAGCAGCACAAGTAACTATGGCTACACCTTC. This codes for CASSTSNYGYTF.

The chain is built from TRBV6-5 and TRBJ1-3; D uncertain. V shed 5 bases and J shed 2 bases, with 13 bases lying between them. CDR3 length: 15 amino acids. Germline loops: CDR1 MNHEY, CDR2 SVGAGI. The CDR3 sequence is CASSRSRTAGNTIYF. CDR3 DNA sequence: TGTGCCAGCAGTCGAAGCCGGACGGCTGGAAACACCATATATTTT.

This chain links TRBV7-9 with TRBJ2-7; either TRBD1 or TRBD2 may fit D (5 bases each). V shed 1 base and J shed 6 bases, with 16 bases lying between them. The CDR3 contains 15 residues. CDR1 SEHNR and CDR2 FQNEAQ come from the germline V gene (reference sequence). The CDR3: CASSLGWGPDLEQYF. Written as DNA, the CDR3 is TGTGCCAGCAGCTTAGGATGGGGACCGGATCTCGAGCAGTACTTC.

The J gene is TRBJ2-2, the V gene TRBV6-1; D possibly corresponds to TRBD2 (5 bases). Trimming left V 5 bases short and J 6 bases short, with 16 bases between. Germline CDR1 and CDR2: MNHNS and SASEGT. The CDR3 has 15 amino acids. CDR3 nucleotides: TGTGCCAGCAGTCGCGGGTCTCTCGGCGCCGGGGAGCTGTTTTTT. It is translated as CASSRGSLGAGELFF.

V and J are TRBV7-9 and TRBJ1-6; 10 bases are a match to TRBD1. Trimming removed 4 bases from V and 7 bases from J; junction bases left unmatched: 7. Germline loops: CDR1 SEHNR, CDR2 FQNEAQ (reference sequence). This CDR3 contains 16 residues. The CDR3 sequence: CASSSSGQGKNSPLHF. Written as DNA, the CDR3 is TGTGCCAGCAGCTCCTCGGGACAGGGGAAAAATTCACCCCTCCACTTT.

The chain employs TRBV9 and TRBJ1-2; D may be TRBD1 (6 bases). CDR1 and CDR2 (germline): SGDLS, YYNGEE. The CDR3 covers 15 residues. Trimming removed 0 bases from V and 3 bases from J, with 12 bases in between. The CDR3: CASSVVSGADYGYTF. The CDR3 DNA is TGTGCCAGCAGCGTAGTCTCAGGGGCGGACTATGGCTACACCTTC.

The chain links TRBV27 to TRBJ1-4, with D maybe TRBD1 (5 bases). V was trimmed by 3 bases and J by 5 bases, leaving 10 bases between them. Per germline, CDR1 MNHEY and CDR2 SMNVEV (reference sequence). The CDR3 is 14 residues long. CDR3 DNA: TGTGCCAGCAGTTTGGGACGGGGAAATGAAAAACTGTTTTTT. Its translation is CASSLGRGNEKLFF.

This rearrangement joins TRBV29-1 to TRBJ2-3, with TRBD2 matching over 8 bases. J gave up 1 base and V 1 base, and 13 bases lay outside the gene matches. The CDR3 loop spans 18 amino acids. Germline V gene sequence: CDR1 SQVTM, CDR2 ANQGSEA. CDR3 sequence reads: CSVEGPWSGRPGTDTQYF. CDR3 in DNA: TGCAGCGTTGAAGGCCCATGGAGCGGGAGACCGGGCACAGATACGCAGTATTTT.

On this clone itself: Other nucleotide sequences from this sample produce the same CDR3. V and J are TRBV28 and TRBJ1-5; D might be TRBD1 (5 bases). The length of the CDR3 is 14 residues. Germline V gene lookup returns CDR1 MDHEN and CDR2 SYDVKM. The ends were cut back, 3 bases at V and 1 base at J, with 7 bases in the middle. CDR3 in amino acids: CASSFGDSNQPQHF. CDR3 sequence (DNA): TGTGCCAGCAGTTTCGGGGACAGCAATCAGCCCCAGCATTTT.

The chain carries TRBV14 and TRBJ2-2; 13 bases match TRBD2. Trimming removed 6 bases from V and 7 bases from J; junction bases left unmatched: 5. Germline V CDR1 and CDR2: SGHDN, FVKESK. The CDR3 is 15 amino acids. CDR3 in DNA: TGTGCCAGCAGACGGACTAGCGGGAGCGTCGGGGAGCTGTTTTTT. Translation: CASRRTSGSVGELFF.

The rearrangement uses TRBV7-9 and TRBJ1-2, with D uncertain. Germline CDR1 reads SEHNR; CDR2 reads FQNEAQ (reference sequence). The CDR3 contains 13 residues. V was trimmed by 5 bases and J by 4 bases, leaving 11 bases between them. The CDR3 region is CASSPGSSYGYTF. CDR3 sequence (DNA): TGTGCCAGCAGCCCCGGGAGCTCCTATGGCTACACCTTC.

This clone was seen just once. The J gene is TRBJ2-2, the V gene TRBV5-5; 8 bases map to TRBD1. The V segment lost 7 bases and the J segment 7 bases; nucleotides outside the gene matches: 9. Germline V lookup: CDR1 SGHKS, CDR2 YYEKEE (reference sequence). The CDR3 is 14 amino acids. CDR3 nucleotide sequence: TGTGCCAGCCGGCGGACAGGGCTCGACGGGGAGCTGTTTTTT. It specifies CASRRTGLDGELFF.

This clone was seen just once. The chain carries TRBV28 and TRBJ2-7; 7 bases agree with TRBD1. Germline V gene sequence: CDR1 MDHEN, CDR2 SYDVKM. Trimming at V came to 4 bases and at J to 0 bases, leaving 15 bases not matched to a gene. There are 18 residues in the CDR3. The DNA of the CDR3 is TGTGCCAGCAGTTCCGCGAGCCTGGGACAGTGGGGCTCCTACGAGCAGTACTTC. This codes for CASSSASLGQWGSYEQYF.

This chain joins TRBV11-2 and TRBJ1-6, with D maybe TRBD1 (5 bases). This CDR3 has 15 residues. Trimming left V 3 bases short and J 5 bases short, with 11 bases between. In germline, CDR1 is SGHAT, CDR2 FQNNGV. The CDR3 protein is CASSLFDSNNSPLHF. The CDR3 bases are TGTGCCAGCAGCTTGTTCGACAGCAATAATTCACCCCTCCACTTT.

The chain carries TRBV5-4 and TRBJ1-1; TRBD1 agrees at 9 bases. Germline V lookup: CDR1 SGHNT, CDR2 YYREEE (reference sequence). J gave up 4 bases and V 3 bases, and 7 bases lay outside the gene matches. This CDR3 has 15 residues. The CDR3 nucleotides are TGTGCCAGCAGCTGGGACAGGGCCGGTGGCACTGAAGCTTTCTTT. Amino acids: CASSWDRAGGTEAFF. Using reference TRBV5-4 and TRBJ1-1 for the parts outside the CDR3, the full variable domain is ETGVTQSPTHLIKTRGQQVTLRCSSQSGHNTVSWYQQALGQGPQFIFQYYREEENGRGNFPPRFSGLQFPNYSSELNVNALELDDSALYLCASSWDRAGGTEAFFGQGTRLTVV.

The rearrangement links TRBV7-3 to TRBJ2-2; 9 positions agree with TRBD1. This CDR3 region has 16 residues. The germline gives CDR1 SGHTA, CDR2 FQGTGA. Germline trimming cut 4 bases from V and 4 bases from J; bases unmatched to any gene: 7. The CDR3 DNA reads TGTGCCAGCAGCTACGCAGGACAGGGGATCACCGGGGAGCTGTTTTTT. As protein: CASSYAGQGITGELFF.

A single count supports this clone. Distinct nucleotide sequences in the sample also encode this CDR3. This sequence joins TRBV28 and TRBJ2-3; weak D call: TRBD2 (6 bases). Germline CDR1 reads MDHEN; CDR2 reads SYDVKM. The CDR3 is 14 residues long. V dropped 3 bases and J dropped 2 bases, with 9 bases sitting between them. The CDR3 nucleotides are TGTGCCAGCAGTTTGCCGGGACTCACAGATACGCAGTATTTT. Translating it yields CASSLPGLTDTQYF.

V gene TRBV19 combines with J gene TRBJ1-2; D is undetermined. V was clipped by 3 bases and J by 10 bases, with 15 bases between them. The CDR3 runs 13 residues. CDR1 LNHDA and CDR2 SQIVND come from the germline V gene (reference sequence). DNA of the CDR3: TGTGCCAGTAGTATTAATGGTCCGGTTGTCTACACCTTC. This gives the protein CASSINGPVVYTF.